These T cell receptor beta chains were read from a single sample in a study of T cell repertoires in cytomegalovirus infection. TCRdb independently ran MiXCR on the reads; one entry per CDR3 protein. Among approximately 170,000 distinct CDR3 sequences, approximately 17% were seen once, and the ten largest hold approximately 18%. The specimen was CD8+ T cells from PBMCs. Receptors originate from a human donor in good health (CMV status not recorded). Some clones in this sample may be carry-over from other donors' samples. Both conserved end residues are part of each CDR3. Clone size is stated in some rows and not others, as once, few, many or a class when expanded.

V gene: TRBV19
clone size: .
CDR3 protein: CASSNRDKQETQYF

V gene: TRBV7-6
clone size: few
CDR3 protein: CASSPRTGSSYNEQFF

V gene: TRBV7-2
clone size: .
CDR3 protein: CANSLPASYSGANVLTF

V gene: TRBV7-3
clone size: few
CDR3 protein: CASSEGQGFGNEQFF

V gene: TRBV10-3
clone size: few
CDR3 protein: CAIKTQDTQYF

V gene: TRBV3-1
clone size: .
CDR3 protein: CASSQDGVAGDTQYF

V gene: TRBV28
clone size: .
CDR3 protein: CASNLPGTGMSEAFF

V gene: TRBV28
clone size: .
CDR3 protein: CASTRQSRRTEAFF

V gene: TRBV29-1
clone size: few
CDR3 protein: CSVEGGPYEQYF

V gene: TRBV4-3
clone size: .
CDR3 protein: CASSQDTGEGYTF

V gene: TRBV7-2
clone size: .
CDR3 protein: CASSHRQGRYNEQFF

V gene: TRBV7-2
clone size: many
CDR3 protein: CASSLGEGRALNTEAFF

V gene: TRBV25-1
clone size: .
CDR3 protein: CASSEIQGGTEAFF

V gene: TRBV28
clone size: few
CDR3 protein: CASSLVLSGRIPSTDTQYF

V gene: TRBV28
clone size: .
CDR3 protein: CASSFLGASTDTQYF

V gene: TRBV7-2
clone size: many
CDR3 protein: CASSFNPGLALHNEQFF

V gene: TRBV7-2
clone size: .
CDR3 protein: CASSPRLAGLPDTQYF

V gene: TRBV6-5
clone size: .
CDR3 protein: CASSYASGSYNEQFF

V gene: TRBV28
clone size: .
CDR3 protein: CASSFLGASQPQHF

V gene: TRBV19
clone size: few
CDR3 protein: CASATSGNSYEQYF

V gene: TRBV6-2/TRBV6-3
clone size: .
CDR3 protein: CASSYPSGGLNEQFF

V gene: TRBV5-6
clone size: .
CDR3 protein: CASSLSVNTEAFF

V gene: TRBV7-2
clone size: .
CDR3 protein: CASSVLLAYEQYF

V gene: TRBV28
clone size: medium-sized
CDR3 protein: CATRGQGNTGELFF

V gene: TRBV4-2
clone size: few
CDR3 protein: CASSQEGGEYNEQFF

V gene: TRBV7-8
clone size: .
CDR3 protein: CASSRRDRLALSYEQYF

V gene: TRBV2
clone size: few
CDR3 protein: CASSELEQYF

V gene: TRBV7-8
clone size: many
CDR3 protein: CASSLGGITEAFF

V gene: TRBV29-1
clone size: few
CDR3 protein: CSVGVTGELKQFF

V gene: TRBV7-2
clone size: many
CDR3 protein: CASSLGQGGGYTF

V gene: TRBV7-3
clone size: .
CDR3 protein: CASSLIAWHEQFF

V gene: TRBV29-1
clone size: .
CDR3 protein: CSVVRGGEQYF

V gene: TRBV12-3/TRBV12-4
clone size: .
CDR3 protein: CASSPLTGSYEQYF

V gene: TRBV11-2
clone size: few
CDR3 protein: CASSQTGRSIYEQYF

V gene: TRBV5-1
clone size: .
CDR3 protein: CASSLAWERNEQFF

V gene: TRBV7-9
clone size: .
CDR3 protein: CASSLDPSGSRRSTGELFF

V gene: TRBV7-2
clone size: .
CDR3 protein: CASSRGGVGGYTF

V gene: TRBV28
clone size: .
CDR3 protein: CASSLPGKGTEAFF

V gene: TRBV20-1
clone size: .
CDR3 protein: CSAPDRFGSYEQYF